The rows below give T cell receptor beta chains drawn from one sample of a study of T-cell reconstitution after alpha-beta-depleted transplantation in children. MiXCR, applied by TCRdb to the PCR reads, yields one record per CDR3 protein. The table includes under 300,000 distinct CDR3 sequences, roughly 11% detected once. The sample was peripheral blood, taken 180 days after TCRalphabeta/CD19-depleted stem cell transplant. Every receptor here comes from a male patient between 2 and 15 years old who had a stem cell transplant for chronic granulomatous disease, so the T cells may come from the graft donor. The CDR3 runs from the conserved cysteine through the conserved F or W. The D gene is left open where the match is weak. Rows may omit the clone size; those that give it use once, few, many or a size class.

>many|TRBJ1-2|TRBV7-2|-
TGTGCCAGCAGTTTCCCAGGGCTCCCTGGCTACACCTTC
CASSFPGLPGYTF
>many|TRBJ2-1|TRBV28|TRBD1
TGTGCCAGCAGTTTCCTCCTTCCGGACAGGGCTGTCAATGAGCAGTTCTTC
CASSFLLPDRAVNEQFF
>-|TRBJ2-3|TRBV12-3/TRBV12-4|TRBD1
TGTGCCAGCACCGACAGGGGGCGGTTAATAACAGATACGCAGTATTTT
CASTDRGRLITDTQYF
>many|TRBJ2-3|TRBV29-1|-
TGCAGCGTTAACCACCCGGATACGCAGTATTTT
CSVNHPDTQYF
>many|TRBJ2-7|TRBV11-2|TRBD2
TGTGCCAGCAGCTCCCAAAGCCCTAGCGGGAGGGCGCACTACGAGCAGTACTTC
CASSSQSPSGRAHYEQYF
>-|TRBJ2-7|TRBV7-9|-
TGTGCCAGCAGCTTTTATCCAGGGGTCTCCTACGAGCAGTACTTC
CASSFYPGVSYEQYF
>few|TRBJ1-1|TRBV20-1|TRBD1
TGCAGTGCTAGAGATTGGGGGACAGGGGGCGGCACTGAAGCTTTCTTT
CSARDWGTGGGTEAFF
>many|TRBJ2-6|TRBV5-1|-
TGCGCCAGCAGTGGGACGGGTGGGGCCAACGTCCTGACTTTC
CASSGTGGANVLTF
>many|TRBJ2-1|TRBV12-3/TRBV12-4|-
TGTGCCAGCAGTTTACTAGCTAGGTTCTTC
CASSLLARFF
>many|TRBJ2-1|TRBV29-1|TRBD2
TGCAGCGTTGAGCAGAGACTAGCAAATGAGCAGTTCTTC
CSVEQRLANEQFF
>many|TRBJ1-1|TRBV15|-
TGTGCCACCAGCAGAGAACCCCTCGAACGTGGCTACACTGAAGCTTTCTTT
CATSREPLERGYTEAFF
>many|TRBJ1-1|TRBV9|-
TGTGCCAGCAGCGTAGCGTCCAGTTTGCCAATGAACACTGAAGCTTTCTTT
CASSVASSLPMNTEAFF
>-|TRBJ2-4|TRBV5-1|-
TGCACCAGCAGCCCTGAGGCCCTAGCCAATAACATTCAGTACTTC
CTSSPEALANNIQYF
>many|TRBJ2-7|TRBV5-1|-
TGCGCCAGCAGCTTGGTTACCCACTACGAGCAGTACTTC
CASSLVTHYEQYF
>many|TRBJ2-5|TRBV6-5|TRBD2
TGTGCCAGCAGTTACCGGATAAGGCTGACTAGCGAGGGAGAGACCCAGTACTTC
CASSYRIRLTSEGETQYF
>many|TRBJ2-1|TRBV20-1|TRBD1
TGCAGTGCTAGGAGGGGGCCCTCCTACAATGAGCAGTTCTTC
CSARRGPSYNEQFF
>-|TRBJ2-1|TRBV30|TRBD2
TGTGCCTGGAGTGTCTTAGTTGGCGGGAGGGCTTACAATGAGCAGTTCTTC
CAWSVLVGGRAYNEQFF
>many|TRBJ2-5|TRBV12-3/TRBV12-4|-
TGTGCCAGCAGAGCTTCCGGGACCTTAATTTTGGAGACCCAGTACTTC
CASRASGTLILETQYF
>many|TRBJ2-5|TRBV29-1|TRBD1
TGCAGCGTTATTTCCGGACAGGGGGGAGAGACCCAGTACTTC
CSVISGQGGETQYF
>many|TRBJ2-6|TRBV4-3|-
TGCGCCAGCAGCCCCACAGGTTTCTCTGGGGCCAACGTCCTGACTTTC
CASSPTGFSGANVLTF
>few|TRBJ2-5|TRBV14|-
TGTGCCAGCAGCCAATTGGGACCGGCGGACCAAGAGACCCAGTACTTC
CASSQLGPADQETQYF
>many|TRBJ2-4|TRBV28|-
TGTGCCAGCAGTCTATCACAGGGAAACATTCAGTACTTC
CASSLSQGNIQYF
>many|TRBJ2-1|TRBV4-3|-
TGCGCCAGCAGCGGGGATTTAGACCTATCCGGGTTCGATGAGCAGTTCTTC
CASSGDLDLSGFDEQFF
>many|TRBJ1-1|TRBV20-1|TRBD1
TGCAGTGCTAGAAGGTCGCAGGGGGCGTCTACTGAAGCTTTCTTT
CSARRSQGASTEAFF
>many|TRBJ2-1|TRBV12-3/TRBV12-4|-
TGTGCCAGCAGTTTTGGGGCCCCCAACAGTGAGCAGTTCTTC
CASSFGAPNSEQFF
>many|TRBJ1-2|TRBV12-3/TRBV12-4|TRBD1
TGTGCCAGCAGTCTCCGGGACAGGGGGCTTGAGGGCTACACCTTC
CASSLRDRGLEGYTF
>few|TRBJ1-3|TRBV18|-
TGTGCCAGCTCACCAATCGGACCCGCCAGGGGAGGTGGAAACACCATATATTTT
CASSPIGPARGGGNTIYF
>many|TRBJ2-7|TRBV5-1|TRBD1
TGCGCCAGCAGCTTGGAAGGGACAGGCGAGCAGTACTTC
CASSLEGTGEQYF
>many|TRBJ2-2|TRBV6-2/TRBV6-3|TRBD2
TGTGCCAGCAGCCTAGCGGGGGTAAACACCGGGGAGCTGTTTTTT
CASSLAGVNTGELFF
>many|TRBJ2-7|TRBV28|-
TGTGCCACTATCGGGACAACCTCCTACGAGCAGTACTTC
CATIGTTSYEQYF
>-|TRBJ2-6|TRBV21-1|-
TGTGCCAGCACCCACGGACTAGCGGGAGTTTATGGGGCCAACGTCCTGACTTTC
CASTHGLAGVYGANVLTF
>-|TRBJ1-1|TRBV29-1|-
TGCAGCGTTGATAGAGGGAACGAAGCTTTCTTT
CSVDRGNEAFF
>many|TRBJ1-1|TRBV18|TRBD1
TGTGCCAGCTCACCGGGACAGGGGGCCATGGCTGAAGCTTTCTTT
CASSPGQGAMAEAFF
>many|TRBJ2-2|TRBV20-1|-
TGCAGTGCTAGAGTTTACGATTCCGGGGAGCTGTTTTTT
CSARVYDSGELFF
>many|TRBJ1-2|TRBV7-9|-
TGTGCCAGCAGCACCGAGGACGGGGACAACTATGGCTACACCTTC
CASSTEDGDNYGYTF
>few|TRBJ1-6|TRBV6-1|TRBD1
TGTGCCAGCAGTGGGACAGGGTCGAATTCACCCCTCCACTTT
CASSGTGSNSPLHF
>many|TRBJ2-7|TRBV28|TRBD2
TGTGGTGTGAGCGGGAGCTACGAGCAGTACTTC
CGVSGSYEQYF
>-|TRBJ1-4|TRBV18|-
TGTGCCAGCTCACCACTGGACAGCCTCAATGAAAAACTGTTTTTT
CASSPLDSLNEKLFF
>many|TRBJ1-5|TRBV4-3|-
TGCGCCAGCAGCCAAGATCTGGGGGTTCAGCCCCAGCATTTT
CASSQDLGVQPQHF
>many|TRBJ2-5|TRBV4-3|-
TGCGCCAGCAGCCAAGTATTGGGTGCGGCTGAGACCCAGTACTTC
CASSQVLGAAETQYF
>-|TRBJ1-2|TRBV20-1|TRBD1
TGCAGTGCCCTCACAGGGGATAGCTATGGCTACACCTTC
CSALTGDSYGYTF
>many|TRBJ1-2|TRBV28|TRBD1
TGTGCCAGCAGAAAACAGGGGCCGGGGTATGGCTACACCTTC
CASRKQGPGYGYTF
>-|TRBJ1-5|TRBV27|-
TGTGCCAGCAGGAACAGAAATCAGCCCCAGCATTTT
CASRNRNQPQHF
>-|TRBJ1-5|TRBV27|-
TGTGCCAGCAGTTCCAGACGTTTCTCAGATACGCAGCATTTT
CASSSRRFSDTQHF
>many|TRBJ1-4|TRBV27|-
TGTGCCAGCACCATCAAAGCGGGGGAAAAACTGTTTTTT
CASTIKAGEKLFF
>many|TRBJ1-5|TRBV6-2/TRBV6-3|-
TGTGCCAGCAGTTACGGGGGAAATCAGCCCCAGCATTTT
CASSYGGNQPQHF
>many|TRBJ2-7|TRBV29-1|-
TGCAGCGTTGTTGCGGGTCGGGGCGAGCAGTACTTC
CSVVAGRGEQYF
>many|TRBJ2-1|TRBV20-1|-
TGCAGTGCTGGCCGGGACCCTCAGGGGTACAATGAGCAGTTCTTC
CSAGRDPQGYNEQFF